Following are 30 T cell receptor beta chains from one sample sequenced in a study of blood T cell repertoires in COVID-19. Using immunoSEQ multiplex PCR, the repertoire was profiled, and TCRdb retains in-frame clones only, with some absent. The sample holds approximately 76,000 clones, roughly 89% seen once. The sample consisted of peripheral blood. Every receptor here comes from a man younger than 45 with acute or convalescent COVID-19.

The V and J genes are TRBV2 and TRBJ2-7, with 11 bases aligning to TRBD1. CDR1 and CDR2 from the germline V gene are SNHLY and FYNNEI. V dropped 4 bases and J dropped 6; count of bases not matched to a gene: 5. The CDR3 contains 14 residues. This chain's CDR3 is CASSARDRGFEQYF. CDR3 DNA: TGTGCCAGCAGTGCGAGGGACAGGGGGTTCGAGCAGTACTTC.

The gene calls are TRBV27 and TRBJ2-7, with 7 bases identical to TRBD2. The germline V gene encodes CDR1 MNHEY and CDR2 SMNVEV (reference sequence). Germline trimming cut 3 bases from V and 5 bases from J; bases unmatched to any gene: 10. The CDR3 contains 15 residues. CDR3 amino acids: CASSFGREWPHEQYF. CDR3 nucleotide sequence: TGTGCCAGCAGTTTTGGGCGGGAGTGGCCCCACGAGCAGTACTTC.

The J gene is TRBJ2-7, the V gene TRBV7-6; D uncertain. The CDR3 has 15 residues. Germline CDR1 reads SGHVS; CDR2 reads FNYEAQ. Between the trimmed V and J ends, which lost 1 base and 5 bases, there was a span of 15 bases. CDR3 in DNA: TGTGCCAGCAGCTTAGAGGCCCGTGACTTACACGAGCAGTACTTC. Its protein is CASSLEARDLHEQYF.

The J gene is TRBJ1-3, the V gene TRBV7-9, with 7 bases aligning to TRBD1. From germline, CDR1 is SEHNR and CDR2 FQNEAQ (reference sequence). The V and J ends lost 0 bases and 4 bases, in that order; junction bases with no gene match: 3. This CDR3 has 15 amino acids. CDR3: CASSLAGGSGNTIYF. The CDR3 coding sequence is TGTGCCAGCAGCTTAGCAGGGGGCAGCGGAAACACCATATATTTT.

This chain joins TRBV7-9 and TRBJ1-2; TRBD1 aligns across 7 bases. Germline CDR1 reads SEHNR; CDR2 reads FQNEAQ (reference sequence). This CDR3 has 14 amino acids. V trimming: 8 bases; J trimming: 8 bases; junction bases outside the gene matches: 14. Here the CDR3 DNA reads TGTGCCAGCCCCAGGGGGGGCGGCTTAGAAGGCTACACCTTC. This encodes CASPRGGGLEGYTF.

The V gene is TRBV19, the J gene TRBJ2-4, with 8 nucleotides matching TRBD1. CDR3 length equals 13 residues. Germline CDR1 reads LNHDA; CDR2 reads SQIVND (reference sequence). The junction had 3 bases not matched to a gene; V was cut back by 3 bases and J by 8 bases. The CDR3 here is CASSIDRGDIQYF. The CDR3 DNA is TGTGCCAGTAGTATTGACAGGGGTGACATTCAGTACTTC.

The CDR3 spells CASSFSSGHVQPQHF. In DNA, the CDR3 is TGTGCCAGCAGTTTCTCCTCAGGGCATGTACAGCCCCAGCATTTT. This rearrangement joins TRBV28 to TRBJ1-5; TRBD1 is a possible D gene (5 bases). Germline lookup yields CDR1 MDHEN and CDR2 SYDVKM. The CDR3 is 15 amino acids. Trimming shortened V by 3 bases and J by 7 bases, and 16 bases separated the two germline ends.

The genes are TRBV4-1 and TRBJ2-3; TRBD2 agrees at 8 bases. V lost 4 bases, J lost 4 bases, and 7 bases stayed unmatched. Germline loops: CDR1 MGHRA, CDR2 YSYEKL. This CDR3 spans 15 amino acids. The CDR3 bases are TGCGCCAGCAGCCCAGGGACTAGGGGGGCAGATACGCAGTATTTT. Encoded protein: CASSPGTRGADTQYF.

V and J are TRBV29-1 and TRBJ1-1; the D is unclear. V was cut by 4 bases and J by 2 bases, with 8 bases left in between. Looked up from germline, CDR1 is SQVTM and CDR2 is ANQGSEA. CDR3 length equals 12 residues. The CDR3 loop is CSVGQLNTEAFF. The CDR3 nucleotides are TGCAGCGTTGGGCAATTAAACACTGAAGCTTTCTTT.

V and J are TRBV9 and TRBJ2-1, with 8 bases lining up with TRBD2. Germline trimming cut 3 bases from V and 7 bases from J; bases unmatched to any gene: 9. The CDR3 consists of 15 residues. The germline CDR1 and CDR2 sequences are SGDLS and YYNGEE. CDR3 DNA sequence: TGTGCCAGCAGCGGCGCGAGCGGGAGTTGGAATGAGCAGTTCTTC. Translating it yields CASSGASGSWNEQFF.

This clone appeared a few times. The V gene is TRBV9, the J gene TRBJ2-6; D may be TRBD2 (5 bases). The CDR3 is 14 amino acids. Trimming cost V 2 bases and J 2 bases, with 5 bases left between them. The germline CDR1 and CDR2 sequences are SGDLS and YYNGEE. The DNA of the CDR3 is TGTGCCAGCAGCGTTAGCGCTGGGGCCAACGTCCTGACTTTC. This sequence encodes CASSVSAGANVLTF.

V usage is TRBV7-6 and J usage is TRBJ2-1; tentative D call: TRBD2 (6 bases). Germline V CDR1 and CDR2: SGHVS, FNYEAQ. V was shortened by 5 bases and J by 0 bases, with 20 bases between the two germline ends. The CDR3 totals 18 residues. CDR3 loop: CASSRKPGAEGSYNEQFF. The DNA of the CDR3 is TGTGCCAGCAGCCGAAAACCTGGGGCGGAGGGCTCCTACAATGAGCAGTTCTTC.

The rearrangement joins TRBV7-9 to TRBJ2-1, with 9 nucleotides matching TRBD2. CDR1 and CDR2 from the germline V gene are SEHNR and FQNEAQ (reference sequence). The CDR3 runs 14 residues. Trimming at V came to 5 bases and at J to 6 bases, leaving 5 bases not matched to a gene. As DNA, the CDR3 is TGTGCCAGCAGCCGTAGCGGGAGTATCAATGAGCAGTTCTTC. Its protein is CASSRSGSINEQFF. Full variable domain (rest looked up from reference TRBV7-9 and TRBJ2-1): DTGVSQNPRHKITKRGQNVTFRCDPISEHNRLYWYRQTLGQGPEFLTYFQNEAQLEKSRLLSDRFSAERPKGSFSTLEIQRTEQGDSAMYLCASSRSGSINEQFFGPGTRLTVL.

This rearrangement joins TRBV9 to TRBJ2-7; tentative D call: TRBD2 (6 bases). The CDR3 is 15 residues long. Germline lookup yields CDR1 SGDLS and CDR2 YYNGEE. Trimming left V 0 bases short and J 3 bases short, with 13 bases between. In DNA, the CDR3 is TGTGCCAGCAGCGTAGCCCCTAGCGAGAACTACGAGCAGTACTTC. Translated: CASSVAPSENYEQYF.

The chain recombines TRBV5-1 with TRBJ2-7, with 7 positions matching TRBD1. The V and J ends lost 4 bases and 3 bases, in that order; junction bases with no gene match: 7. CDR3 length: 14 amino acids. Germline values: CDR1 SGHRS, CDR2 YFSETQ. The CDR3: CASSPLDRVYEQYF. The CDR3 DNA reads TGCGCCAGCAGCCCCCTAGACAGGGTCTACGAGCAGTACTTC.

The chain links TRBV29-1 to TRBJ2-5, with TRBD1 matching over 7 bases. The CDR3 extends over 12 amino acids. The trim removed 7 bases at V and 6 bases at J, leaving 8 bases unmatched. The V gene's germline CDR1 is SQVTM and CDR2 ANQGSEA. This CDR3 is CSETDRMKTQYF. DNA for the CDR3: TGCAGCGAAACGGACAGGATGAAGACCCAGTACTTC.

The CDR3 spells CASSPVRGNTEAFF. CDR3 nucleotides: TGTGCCAGCAGCCCCGTTCGGGGGAACACTGAAGCTTTCTTT. The chain is built from TRBV9 and TRBJ1-1; D remains ambiguous. V was shortened by 4 bases and J by 1 base, with 11 bases between the two germline ends. This CDR3 region has 14 residues. The germline gives CDR1 SGDLS, CDR2 YYNGEE.

V gene TRBV11-2 combines with J gene TRBJ2-1, with D hard to call. The CDR3 sequence is 13 residues long. Germline values: CDR1 SGHAT, CDR2 FQNNGV. V dropped 1 base and J dropped 6 bases, with 7 bases sitting between them. The CDR3: CASSLVRSNEQFF. The CDR3 DNA sequence: TGTGCCAGCAGCTTAGTTAGGAGCAATGAGCAGTTCTTC.

The CDR3 spells CASSLPPTQPSGANVLTF. In DNA, the CDR3 is TGTGCCAGCAGTTTACCTCCGACTCAGCCCTCTGGGGCCAACGTCCTGACTTTC. V gene TRBV27 combines with J gene TRBJ2-6; D unclear. Germline values: CDR1 MNHEY, CDR2 SMNVEV (reference sequence). CDR3 size: 18 residues. V lost 2 bases to trimming and J lost 0 bases, with 14 bases between them.

This chain joins TRBV27 and TRBJ2-6; D is perhaps TRBD2 (5 bases). The V gene lost 6 bases and the J gene lost 4 bases, with 13 bases spanning the gap. In germline, CDR1 is MNHEY, CDR2 SMNVEV (reference sequence). This CDR3 has 15 amino acids. The CDR3 nucleotides are TGTGCCAGCAGGGCAACACGGGAAGGGGCCAACGTCCTGACTTTC. It specifies CASRATREGANVLTF.

The chain couples TRBV10-3 to TRBJ2-3; D ambiguous. This CDR3 is built from 13 residues. V lost 0 bases, J lost 3 bases, and 4 bases lay in between. The germline CDR1 and CDR2 sequences are ENHRY and SYGVKD. CDR3 residues: CAISESRTDTQYF. CDR3 sequence (DNA): TGTGCCATCAGTGAGTCGAGGACAGATACGCAGTATTTT.

The chain joins TRBV29-1 to TRBJ1-2; TRBD1 aligns across 8 bases. V shed 3 bases, J shed 2 bases, and the junction held 5 bases outside the gene matches. Per the germline V gene, CDR1 is SQVTM and CDR2 is ANQGSEA. The CDR3 sequence is 14 residues long. The CDR3 region has the DNA TGCAGCGTTGACCGGACAGGGCCAAACTATGGCTACACCTTC. Translation gives CSVDRTGPNYGYTF.

V is TRBV29-1 and J is TRBJ2-4; tentative D call: TRBD1 (5 bases). Germline V lookup: CDR1 SQVTM, CDR2 ANQGSEA. This CDR3 has 17 amino acids. With 6 bases removed from V and 0 bases from J, the gap between germline ends came to 21 bases. In DNA, the CDR3 is TGCAGCGTCAAACAGAGGCAAGGGGATGGAGCCAAAAACATTCAGTACTTC. Translating gives CSVKQRQGDGAKNIQYF.

The gene calls are TRBV10-3 and TRBJ2-7; TRBD1 matches 10 bases. The V segment lost 4 bases and the J segment 6 bases; nucleotides outside the gene matches: 15. This CDR3 comprises 17 residues. From germline, CDR1 is ENHRY and CDR2 SYGVKD. CDR3 coding DNA: TGTGCCATCAGTGCGGGGACAGGGGCAACGGCGGGGACCGAGCAGTACTTC. Its protein is CAISAGTGATAGTEQYF.

The chain couples TRBV7-2 to TRBJ2-3; 7 bases fit TRBD1. Trimming at V came to 8 bases and at J to 4 bases, leaving 12 bases not matched to a gene. CDR1 SGHTA and CDR2 FQGNSA come from the germline V gene. There are 15 residues in the CDR3. CDR3 nucleotide sequence: TGTGCCAGCCGCTCTTGGGCAGGGGGTCCAGATACGCAGTATTTT. As protein: CASRSWAGGPDTQYF.

In this sample, this clone turned up a few times. V and J are TRBV12-3 or TRBV12-4 and TRBJ1-1, with 8 bases aligning to TRBD1. V shed 1 base and J 11 bases; nucleotides not matched to a gene: 3. The CDR3 length is 12 residues. As DNA, the CDR3 is TGTGCCAGCAGTTTAGGGACAGGGTGGGCTTTCTTT. This gives the protein CASSLGTGWAFF.

The chain joins TRBV2 to TRBJ2-2; 12 nucleotides agree with TRBD2. CDR1 SNHLY and CDR2 FYNNEI come from the germline V gene. V was pared by 6 bases and J by 3 bases, with 5 bases of the junction left unmatched. The CDR3 covers 16 residues. The CDR3 here is CASRLTSGSDTGELFF. Written as DNA, the CDR3 is TGTGCCAGCAGGTTGACTAGCGGGAGTGACACCGGGGAGCTGTTTTTT. Full variable domain (outside the CDR3, taken from reference TRBV2 and TRBJ2-2): EPEVTQTPSHQVTQMGQEVILRCVPISNHLYFYWYRQILGQKVEFLVSFYNNEISEKSEIFDDQFSVERPDGSNFTLKIRSTKLEDSAMYFCASRLTSGSDTGELFFGEGSRLTVL.

The chain links TRBV4-3 to TRBJ1-4; D is possibly TRBD1 (5 bases). V was pared by 2 bases and J by 3 bases, with 13 bases between. Germline V lookup: CDR1 LGHNA, CDR2 YSLEER. The CDR3 spans 16 residues. This chain's CDR3 is CASSQHPHRSNEKLFF. The CDR3 DNA is TGCGCCAGCAGCCAACACCCCCACAGGTCTAATGAAAAACTGTTTTTT.

The chain joins TRBV29-1 to TRBJ1-5, with D possibly matching TRBD1 (5 bases). CDR1 and CDR2 from the germline V gene are SQVTM and ANQGSEA. V was shortened by 3 bases and J by 2 bases, with 5 bases between the two germline ends. The CDR3 contains 12 residues. The CDR3 nucleotides are TGCAGCGTTGACAGGGGCAATCAGCCCCAGCATTTT. Translated: CSVDRGNQPQHF.

The chain is built from TRBV7-9 and TRBJ2-3; D call uncertain. The CDR3 covers 12 residues. The germline CDR1 and CDR2 sequences are SEHNR and FQNEAQ (reference sequence). With 4 bases removed from V and 3 bases from J, the gap between germline ends came to 5 bases. In nucleotides, the CDR3 is TGTGCCAGCAGCTCGGGTACAGATACGCAGTATTTT. Protein product: CASSSGTDTQYF. Supplemented by reference TRBV7-9 and TRBJ2-3, the full variable domain reads DTGVSQNPRHKITKRGQNVTFRCDPISEHNRLYWYRQTLGQGPEFLTYFQNEAQLEKSRLLSDRFSAERPKGSFSTLEIQRTEQGDSAMYLCASSSGTDTQYFGPGTRLTVL.